The clone carrying this TCR beta chain was recorded a few times. As yet, its antigen is unknown. TCRdb re-called the PCR reads via MiXCR. The sample shows some 5,100 clones, more than 35% of them seen only once. No patient received treatment before thyroid surgery. These data are taken from a study of metastatic and nonmetastatic thyroid tumors. In the study overall: Comparison of repertoires was carried out across blood and tumor or nodule tissue from malignant and benign thyroid patients. Overall study results and limits: Benign nodules reportedly had significantly lower TCR beta diversity than malignant thyroid tumors in blood and tumor.

The sample consisted of adjacent normal tissue. This TCR came from a female donor with papillary thyroid cancer or a benign thyroid nodule (not recorded which). Some clones in this sample may be carry-over from other donors' samples.

Here the CDR3 DNA reads TGTGCCAGCAGCCCGGCAGGGGGCTCCTATAATTCACCCCTCCACTTT. It codes for CASSPAGGSYNSPLHF. The chain is built from TRBV6-1 and TRBJ1-6, with 7 bases lining up with TRBD1. Germline V gene lookup returns CDR1 MNHNS and CDR2 SASEGT. The CDR3 length is 16 residues. V trimming: 6 bases; J trimming: 0 bases; junction bases outside the gene matches: 5.